These 30 T cell receptor beta chains share one sample of origin, sequenced in a study of blood T cell repertoires in COVID-19. Produced via immunoSEQ multiplex PCR; TCRdb's table is partial and in-frame only. The table includes 38,000 or so clones, roughly four fifths detected once. The sequencing sample was made of peripheral blood. The receptors derive from a human donor in a cohort sampled during active or convalescent COVID-19. The donor label of this sample is uncertain.

The chain uses TRBV12-3 or TRBV12-4 and TRBJ1-1, with D uncertain. The germline V and J ends were trimmed by 3 bases and 5 bases, with 7 bases remaining between them. The CDR3 is 12 amino acids. CDR3 in amino acids: CASSFQDTEAFF. As DNA, the CDR3 is TGTGCCAGCAGTTTCCAGGATACTGAAGCTTTCTTT.

The chain combines TRBV11-3 with TRBJ2-3; no reliable D call. V shed 1 base and J shed 0 bases, with 5 bases lying between them. In germline, CDR1 is SGHNT, CDR2 YENEEA. CDR3 size: 14 residues. The CDR3 DNA reads TGTGCCAGCAGCTTAGCCCTTAGCACAGATACGCAGTATTTT. It specifies CASSLALSTDTQYF.

The chain has TRBV5-6 and TRBJ2-1, with 8 bases that match TRBD2. The trim removed 1 base at V and 3 bases at J, leaving 3 bases unmatched. The CDR3 covers 15 residues. CDR1 and CDR2 (germline): SGHDT, YYEEEE. CDR3 DNA sequence: TGTGCCAGCAGCTTGACTACTAGCGGCTACAATGAGCAGTTCTTC. Protein: CASSLTTSGYNEQFF.

The genes are TRBV24-1 and TRBJ2-3, with 11 nucleotides matching TRBD2. This CDR3 region has 18 residues. V dropped 4 bases and J dropped 6; count of bases not matched to a gene: 14. The germline CDR1 and CDR2 sequences are KGHDR and SFDVKD. The CDR3 protein is CATSDPGTSGAHRDTQYF. The CDR3 DNA is TGTGCCACCAGTGACCCCGGGACTAGCGGTGCCCACAGGGATACGCAGTATTTT.

The V and J genes are TRBV19 and TRBJ1-3; TRBD1 aligns across 7 bases. The CDR3 is made up of 15 amino acids. Germline values: CDR1 LNHDA, CDR2 SQIVND (reference sequence). V gave up 4 bases and J gave up 1 base; unmatched junction bases: 4. This chain's CDR3 is CASSTGQTSGNTIYF. The CDR3 DNA is TGTGCCAGTAGTACGGGACAGACTTCTGGAAACACCATATATTTT.

The gene calls are TRBV19 and TRBJ2-4, with no clear D. Trimming shortened V by 5 bases and J by 0 bases, and 11 bases separated the two germline ends. Germline values: CDR1 LNHDA, CDR2 SQIVND (reference sequence). The CDR3 sequence is 15 residues long. The CDR3 nucleotides are TGTGCCAGTAGTTCACTCTTACTAGCCAAAAACATTCAGTACTTC. Translated, it gives CASSSLLLAKNIQYF.

A single count supports this clone. V usage is TRBV2 and J usage is TRBJ2-1; 13 bases match TRBD2. The CDR3 totals 16 residues. Trimming at V came to 6 bases and at J to 6 bases, leaving 8 bases not matched to a gene. Germline assignment: CDR1 SNHLY and CDR2 FYNNEI. Here the CDR3 DNA reads TGTGCCAGCAGATCGGGACTAGCGGGGCCACTCAATGAGCAGTTCTTC. Its translation is CASRSGLAGPLNEQFF.

This clone was found once. J is TRBJ2-7 and V is TRBV5-1; 13 nucleotides match TRBD2. Germline loops: CDR1 SGHRS, CDR2 YFSETQ. This CDR3 contains 15 residues. V lost 3 bases to trimming and J lost 5 bases; unmatched junction nucleotides: 5. CDR3 residues: CASSSGLAGVHEQYF. CDR3 nucleotide sequence: TGCGCCAGCAGCTCCGGACTAGCGGGAGTTCACGAGCAGTACTTC.

The V gene is TRBV21-1, the J gene TRBJ2-1; no check of the table's D call, TRBD2, against the DNA was made. TRBV21-1 is a pseudogene. The CDR3 covers 19 residues. CDR3 sequence: CASSKSVGSGRSRYNEQFF. CDR3 nucleotide sequence: TGTGCCAGCAGCAAATCGGTGGGTAGCGGGAGGTCTCGGTACAATGAGCAGTTCTTC.

The chain combines TRBV24-1 with TRBJ2-5; 11 nucleotides align to TRBD2. The germline CDR1 and CDR2 sequences are KGHDR and SFDVKD. Unmatched junction bases numbered 3, after V lost 5 bases and J lost 5 bases. The CDR3 extends over 14 amino acids. CDR3 in DNA: TGTGCCACCAGTGGGGCTAGCGGGGGGGAGACCCAGTACTTC. Translation gives CATSGASGGETQYF.

V gene TRBV4-1 combines with J gene TRBJ1-2; D is possibly TRBD1 (6 bases). CDR1 and CDR2 from the germline V gene are MGHRA and YSYEKL. V shed 0 bases and J shed 7 bases, with 12 bases lying between them. This CDR3 is built from 14 residues. The CDR3 is CASSQDQGLSGYTF. DNA of the CDR3: TGCGCCAGCAGCCAAGACCAGGGGCTAAGTGGCTACACCTTC.

V is TRBV7-2 and J is TRBJ2-3, with D possibly being TRBD1 (6 bases). This CDR3 is built from 16 residues. V gave up 1 base and J gave up 4 bases, with 15 bases separating them. Per germline, CDR1 SGHTA and CDR2 FQGNSA. The CDR3 protein is CASSLVSNRDADTQYF. The CDR3 region has the DNA TGTGCCAGCAGCTTAGTCTCGAACAGGGACGCAGATACGCAGTATTTT.

The rearrangement links TRBV4-3 to TRBJ2-1, with no clear D. CDR1 and CDR2 from the germline V gene are LGHNA and YSLEER. This CDR3 has 13 residues. The germline V and J ends were trimmed by 1 base and 10 bases, with 11 bases remaining between them. Here the CDR3 DNA reads TGCGCCAGCAGCCAAGGGCTCGCCCTCGAGCAGTTCTTC. Its protein product is CASSQGLALEQFF.

The chain combines TRBV27 with TRBJ1-2, with D possibly being TRBD1 (6 bases). Germline V lookup: CDR1 MNHEY, CDR2 SMNVEV (reference sequence). V lost 5 bases, J lost 8 bases, and 21 bases lay in between. The CDR3 covers 15 residues. DNA for the CDR3: TGTGCCAGCAGTGGACTTTCCGGCACCACAGGGGGCTACACCTTC. Protein sequence: CASSGLSGTTGGYTF.

This rearrangement joins TRBV6-1 to TRBJ2-1; the match to TRBD2 covers 12 bases. The CDR3 has 17 residues. Per the germline V gene, CDR1 is MNHNS and CDR2 is SASEGT. Trimming removed 4 bases from V and 0 bases from J; junction bases left unmatched: 4. This CDR3 reads CASSAGTSGYSYNEQFF. As DNA, the CDR3 is TGTGCCAGCAGTGCCGGGACTAGCGGGTACTCCTACAATGAGCAGTTCTTC.

The V and J genes are TRBV7-9 and TRBJ2-5; 10 bases align to TRBD1. CDR1 SEHNR and CDR2 FQNEAQ come from the germline V gene (reference sequence). This CDR3 is built from 16 residues. V shed 1 base and J 1 base; nucleotides not matched to a gene: 3. The CDR3 sequence is CASSLGDRGLQETQYF. The CDR3 DNA reads TGTGCCAGCAGCTTAGGTGACAGGGGGCTCCAAGAGACCCAGTACTTC.

The rearrangement uses TRBV19 and TRBJ1-4; D gene ambiguous. The germline gives CDR1 LNHDA, CDR2 SQIVND (reference sequence). With 3 bases removed from V and 7 bases from J, the gap between germline ends came to 9 bases. This CDR3 has 13 residues. CDR3 sequence reads: CASSISRGEKLFF. The CDR3 DNA follows: TGTGCCAGTAGTATCTCCCGGGGTGAAAAACTGTTTTTT.

The chain recombines TRBV7-8 with TRBJ2-5, with D possibly matching TRBD2 (5 bases). Germline-derived CDR1 and CDR2 are SGHVS and FQNEAQ. This CDR3 spans 13 amino acids. Deletions cut 3 bases from V and 5 bases from J, with 10 bases between. CDR3 in DNA: TGTGCCAGCAGCTTCAACGGCGGGGAGACCCAGTACTTC. Translation: CASSFNGGETQYF.

This chain joins TRBV25-1 and TRBJ1-5, with a tentative D call TRBD1 (5 bases). In germline, CDR1 is MGHDK, CDR2 SYGVNS. There are 17 residues in the CDR3. The V and J ends lost 3 bases and 2 bases respectively, with 17 bases between them. Written as DNA, the CDR3 is TGTGCCAGCAGTGACTACAGGCTGTGGATATGCAATCAGCCCCAGCATTTT. It is translated as CASSDYRLWICNQPQHF.

V usage is TRBV2 and J usage is TRBJ1-6, with 8 nucleotides matching TRBD1. CDR3 length: 15 residues. Losses at the gene ends were 5 bases for V and 10 bases for J; bases not matched to a gene: 10. Germline V gene sequence: CDR1 SNHLY, CDR2 FYNNEI. CDR3: CASSTGGQGDSPLHF. In DNA form, the CDR3 reads TGTGCCAGCAGTACCGGAGGACAGGGCGACTCACCCCTCCACTTT.

This chain uses TRBV6-5 with TRBJ2-1; 14 positions agree with TRBD2. The CDR3 contains 16 residues. Trimming cost V 2 bases and J 9 bases; bases outside gene matches: 6. Germline lookup yields CDR1 MNHEY and CDR2 SVGAGI. The CDR3 reads CASSYAGLAGDTEQFF. In nucleotides, the CDR3 is TGTGCCAGCAGTTACGCGGGACTAGCGGGAGACACTGAGCAGTTCTTC.

In this sample, this clone turned up once. The V call is TRBV10-2, the J call TRBJ2-3; 16 nucleotides line up with TRBD2. The CDR3 is 17 amino acids. The germline gives CDR1 WSHSY, CDR2 SAAADI. V shed 7 bases and J 0 bases; nucleotides not matched to a gene: 4. The CDR3 protein is CASTGTSGRVSTDTQYF. The CDR3, as DNA: TGCGCCAGCACCGGGACTAGCGGGAGGGTTAGCACAGATACGCAGTATTTT.

This chain uses TRBV10-3 with TRBJ1-2; 7 nucleotides align to TRBD1. Germline CDR1 ENHRY, CDR2 SYGVKD. There are 13 residues in the CDR3. V lost 6 bases and J lost 0; bases outside the gene matches: 1. The CDR3 sequence is CAISGQANYGYTF. CDR3 sequence (DNA): TGTGCCATCAGCGGACAGGCTAACTATGGCTACACCTTC.

The rearrangement links TRBV11-3 to TRBJ1-1; D unresolved. The CDR3 spans 15 residues. The germline gives CDR1 SGHNT, CDR2 YENEEA. The V gene lost 2 bases and the J gene lost 5 bases, with 15 bases spanning the gap. Written as DNA, the CDR3 is TGTGCCAGCAGCTTAAGATTGGGAGGAGGAACTGAAGCTTTCTTT. This translates into CASSLRLGGGTEAFF.

The chain employs TRBV9 and TRBJ2-7, with 7 bases aligning to TRBD1. The germline V gene encodes CDR1 SGDLS and CDR2 YYNGEE. The CDR3 is 15 residues long. V lost 0 bases to trimming and J lost 2 bases; unmatched junction nucleotides: 5. CDR3 amino acids: CASSVEGQGAYEQYF. The CDR3 DNA reads as TGTGCCAGCAGCGTAGAGGGGCAGGGGGCCTACGAGCAGTACTTC.

The table lists this clone with a count of one. V gene TRBV7-3 combines with J gene TRBJ2-3; 7 nucleotides match TRBD2. V shed 5 bases, J shed 4 bases, and the junction held 9 bases outside the gene matches. This CDR3 comprises 15 residues. Germline loops: CDR1 SGHTA, CDR2 FQGTGA. The CDR3 loop is CASSPRGEAADTQYF. CDR3 in DNA: TGTGCCAGCAGCCCTCGGGGGGAAGCTGCAGATACGCAGTATTTT. The variable domain in full, with the rest retrieved from reference TRBV7-3 and TRBJ2-3, is GAGVSQTPSNKVTEKGKYVELRCDPISGHTALYWYRQSLGQGPEFLIYFQGTGAADDSGLPNDRFFAVRPEGSVSTLKIQRTERGDSAVYLCASSPRGEAADTQYFGPGTRLTVL.

This chain uses TRBV27 with TRBJ2-3; 8 bases are a match to TRBD2. Germline assignment: CDR1 MNHEY and CDR2 SMNVEV (reference sequence). Trimming took 5 bases from V and 0 from J; bases not matched to a gene: 7. The CDR3 runs 16 residues. The CDR3 loop is CASSQSSGFSTDTQYF. DNA of the CDR3: TGTGCCAGCAGTCAATCTAGCGGGTTTAGCACAGATACGCAGTATTTT.

The chain joins TRBV6-4 to TRBJ1-2; the match to TRBD1 covers 9 bases. With 6 bases clipped from V and 2 bases from J, the junction kept 10 bases outside the gene matches. The germline gives CDR1 MRHNA, CDR2 SNTAGT. CDR3 length equals 16 residues. The CDR3 reads CASSPGTGRGNYGYTF. The CDR3 DNA reads as TGTGCCAGCAGCCCCGGGACAGGGAGGGGGAACTATGGCTACACCTTC.

This clone came up once. V gene TRBV6-2 or TRBV6-3 combines with J gene TRBJ2-7, with 9 bases identical to TRBD2. The trim removed 4 bases at V and 1 base at J, leaving 5 bases unmatched. Germline CDR1 is MNHEY and CDR2 is SVGEGT. This CDR3 is 15 amino acids long. This CDR3 reads CASSLGGRESYEQYF. The CDR3 coding sequence is TGTGCCAGCAGTTTGGGCGGGAGGGAATCCTACGAGCAGTACTTC.

The rearrangement joins TRBV12-3 or TRBV12-4 to TRBJ2-1; D is possibly TRBD2 (6 bases). V shed 3 bases and J shed 6 bases, with 9 bases lying between them. CDR3 length: 13 residues. The CDR3 DNA reads as TGTGCCAGCAGTTTTACTAGCAGCAATGAGCAGTTCTTC. It translates to CASSFTSSNEQFF.